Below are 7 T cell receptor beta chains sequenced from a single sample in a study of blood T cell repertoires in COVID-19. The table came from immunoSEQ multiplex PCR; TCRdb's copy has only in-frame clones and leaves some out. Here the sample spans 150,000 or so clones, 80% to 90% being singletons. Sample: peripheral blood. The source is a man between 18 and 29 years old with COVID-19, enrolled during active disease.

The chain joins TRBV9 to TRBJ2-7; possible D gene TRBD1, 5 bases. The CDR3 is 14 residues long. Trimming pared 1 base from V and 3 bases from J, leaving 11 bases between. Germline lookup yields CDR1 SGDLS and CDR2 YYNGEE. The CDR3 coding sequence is TGTGCCAGCAGCGTATACAGGAACCTCTACGAGCAGTACTTC. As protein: CASSVYRNLYEQYF.

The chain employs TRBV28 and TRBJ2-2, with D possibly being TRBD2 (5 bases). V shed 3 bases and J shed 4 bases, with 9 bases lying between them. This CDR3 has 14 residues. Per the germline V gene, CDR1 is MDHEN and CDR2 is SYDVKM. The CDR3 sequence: CASSFLAGTGELFF. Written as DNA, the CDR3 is TGTGCCAGCAGTTTCCTAGCCGGCACCGGGGAGCTGTTTTTT.

In nucleotides, the CDR3 is TGTGCCAGCAGTCCCCCCGGACAGATCTACGAGCAGTACTTC. It translates to CASSPPGQIYEQYF. The chain uses TRBV28 and TRBJ2-7; the D gene is possibly TRBD1 (6 bases). The V and J ends lost 5 bases and 3 bases respectively, with 14 bases between them. The germline V gene has CDR1 MDHEN and CDR2 SYDVKM. There are 14 residues in the CDR3.

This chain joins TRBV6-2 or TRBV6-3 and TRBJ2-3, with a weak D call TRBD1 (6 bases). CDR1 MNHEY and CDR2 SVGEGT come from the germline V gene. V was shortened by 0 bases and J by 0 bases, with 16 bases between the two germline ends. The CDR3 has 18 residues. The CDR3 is CASSYSILGAPSTDTQYF. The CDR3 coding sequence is TGTGCCAGCAGTTACTCGATTTTGGGGGCGCCGAGCACAGATACGCAGTATTTT.

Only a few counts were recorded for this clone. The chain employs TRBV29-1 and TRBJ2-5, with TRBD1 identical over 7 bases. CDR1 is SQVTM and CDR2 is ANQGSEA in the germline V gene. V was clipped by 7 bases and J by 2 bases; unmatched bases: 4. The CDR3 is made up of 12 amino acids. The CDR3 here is CSARQGQETQYF. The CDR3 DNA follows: TGCAGCGCTCGACAGGGTCAAGAGACCCAGTACTTC. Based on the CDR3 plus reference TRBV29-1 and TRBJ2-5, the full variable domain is SAVISQKPSRDICQRGTSLTIQCQVDSQVTMMFWYRQQPGQSLTLIATANQGSEATYESGFVIDKFPISRPNLTFSTLTVSNMSPEDSSIYLCSARQGQETQYFGPGTRLLVL.

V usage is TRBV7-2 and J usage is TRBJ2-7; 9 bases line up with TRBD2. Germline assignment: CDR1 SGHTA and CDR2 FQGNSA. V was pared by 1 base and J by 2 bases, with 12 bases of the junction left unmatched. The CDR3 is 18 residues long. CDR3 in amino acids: CASSLVVWDSGSAYEQYF. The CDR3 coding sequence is TGTGCCAGCAGCTTAGTGGTCTGGGATAGCGGGAGCGCCTACGAGCAGTACTTC.

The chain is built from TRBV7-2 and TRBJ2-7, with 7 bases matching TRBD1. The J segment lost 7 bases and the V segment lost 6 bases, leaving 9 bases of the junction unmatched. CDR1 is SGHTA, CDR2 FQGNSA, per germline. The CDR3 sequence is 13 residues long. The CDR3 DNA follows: TGTGCCAGCAGTCTCTCCAGGGGGTTGGAGCAGTACTTC. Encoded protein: CASSLSRGLEQYF. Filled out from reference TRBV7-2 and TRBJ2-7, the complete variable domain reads GAGVSQSPSNKVTEKGKDVELRCDPISGHTALYWYRQSLGQGLEFLIYFQGNSAPDKSGLPSDRFSAERTGGSVSTLTIQRTQQEDSAVYLCASSLSRGLEQYFGPGTRLTVT.